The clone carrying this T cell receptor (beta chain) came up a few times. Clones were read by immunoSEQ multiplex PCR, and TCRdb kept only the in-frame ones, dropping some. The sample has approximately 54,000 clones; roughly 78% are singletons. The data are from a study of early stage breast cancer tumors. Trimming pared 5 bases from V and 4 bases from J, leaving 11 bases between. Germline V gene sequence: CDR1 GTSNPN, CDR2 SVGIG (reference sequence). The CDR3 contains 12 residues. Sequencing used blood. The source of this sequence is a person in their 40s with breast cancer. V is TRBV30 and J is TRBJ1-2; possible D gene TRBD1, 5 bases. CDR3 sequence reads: CAWAPGAYGYTF. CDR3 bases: TGTGCCTGGGCACCCGGGGCCTATGGCTACACCTTC.